This is a list of T cell receptor beta chains from one sample in a study of blood T cell repertoires in COVID-19. Profiling relied on immunoSEQ multiplex PCR, and the TCRdb table lists in-frame clones only, not all of them. The sample has about 280,000 clones; approximately 90% are singletons. Input material: peripheral blood. These TCRs come from a woman between 45 and 60 years old who had recovered from COVID-19. Both conserved end residues are part of each CDR3.

j_gene | v_gene | CDR3aa
TRBJ1-1 | TRBV11-3 | CASSLSGRGNGTVNTEAFF
TRBJ1-1 | TRBV7-9 | CASSPPNIRAQNTEAFF
TRBJ2-1 | TRBV29-1 | CSVEDHGRSSYNEQFF
TRBJ2-7 | TRBV19 | CASSITAGYEQYF
TRBJ2-7 | TRBV6-2/TRBV6-3 | CASSWRTGVYEQYF
TRBJ1-2 | TRBV30 | CAWSGGPLYGYTF
TRBJ1-1 | TRBV7-8 | CASTTNPGWPLRNTEAFF
TRBJ2-2 | TRBV5-6 | CASSLGQGYTGELFF
TRBJ1-4 | TRBV7-9 | CASSSLWQKREKLFF
TRBJ2-7 | TRBV6-1 | CASSEAAGGSYEQYF
TRBJ1-1 | TRBV5-5 | CASSLAGFRLDYLGTEAFF
TRBJ2-6 | TRBV9 | CASSGRMTMGSGANVLTF
TRBJ2-1 | TRBV7-3 | CASSSTYANEQFF
TRBJ2-7 | TRBV28 | CASRNRDRNYEQYF
TRBJ1-1 | TRBV6-2/TRBV6-3 | CASSYSGGLPPKAFF
TRBJ2-7 | TRBV27 | CASSLGRNSEQYF
TRBJ1-2 | TRBV21-1 | CASSFPPIWYVNYGYTF
TRBJ2-2 | TRBV29-1 | CSVASAFSRANTGELFF
TRBJ2-5 | TRBV5-1 | CASKPTSGGETQYF
TRBJ2-7 | TRBV5-1 | CASSLVGQGNEQYF
TRBJ1-4 | TRBV18 | CASSPPVEQQNHEKLFF
TRBJ2-5 | TRBV7-2 | CASSPTPTSSETQYF
TRBJ1-4 | TRBV3-1/TRBV3-2 | CASSPWTGVAEKLFF
TRBJ2-7 | TRBV28 | CASTPLQRVSYEQYF
TRBJ2-5 | TRBV7-9 | CASSAGLAGGREETQYF
TRBJ2-2 | TRBV6-6 | CASSYIQGATGELFF
TRBJ2-1 | TRBV28 | CASSLSWWAGGPNEQFF
TRBJ1-5 | TRBV25-1 | CASSAPGFDQPQHF
TRBJ1-3 | TRBV29-1 | CSAAYSGNTIYF
TRBJ2-5 | TRBV5-4 | CASSLRLAGDETQYF
TRBJ2-5 | TRBV5-1 | CASSLDRKETQYF
TRBJ2-3 | TRBV29-1 | CSVADRGPEDTQYF
TRBJ1-5 | TRBV28 | CASGSGGRLSNQPQHF
TRBJ2-5 | TRBV6-5 | CASSLGLNRETQYF
TRBJ1-6 | TRBV27 | CASSLRTYNSPLHF
TRBJ1-5 | TRBV3-1/TRBV3-2 | CASSQGGGNQPQHF
TRBJ1-2 | TRBV5-1 | CASSYGQDGGYTF
TRBJ1-2 | TRBV5-6 | CASSWDRYYGYTF
TRBJ1-6 | TRBV6-5 | CASRSQGVDSPLHF
TRBJ1-2 | TRBV5-5 | CASTTLFRDRVVNYGYTF
TRBJ1-2 | TRBV3-1/TRBV3-2 | CASSQDSAGRYGYTF
TRBJ1-1 | TRBV30 | CASDRGLTEAFF
TRBJ2-1 | TRBV28 | CASRASGSGDEQFF
TRBJ2-7 | TRBV12-3/TRBV12-4 | CASSLGGRDEQYF
TRBJ1-2 | TRBV3-1/TRBV3-2 | CASSPRRGQGGYTF
TRBJ2-1 | TRBV27 | CASPSGRFAFF
TRBJ2-1 | TRBV6-2/TRBV6-3 | CASSYSTEKQFF
TRBJ2-7 | TRBV4-2 | CASSQGKGAYEQYF
TRBJ2-3 | TRBV6-5 | CASTGTAATDTQYF
TRBJ2-3 | TRBV13 | CASSSRISGDTQYF
TRBJ1-6 | TRBV25-1 | CASSDFSRGPYNSPLHF
TRBJ2-7 | TRBV19 | CASSIVAGKEQYF
TRBJ1-2 | TRBV30 | CAWSPLGPSWQGYTF
TRBJ1-2 | TRBV7-2 | CASSLVPTGIANYGYTF
TRBJ1-1 | TRBV5-6 | CASSPRQGTTEAFF
TRBJ1-4 | TRBV30 | CAARRTANFPTNEKLFF